The source of this T cell receptor beta chain is a study of blood T cells in healthy people across ages. It was with a sample-barcoded 5' primer and a J-beta primer mix that a second PCR of about 7 to 12 cycles was run. TCRdb re-called the 5' RACE reads with MiXCR, one entry per CDR3 protein. The profile covers roughly 1.5 million distinct CDR3 sequences, with under 55% appearing a single time and about 4.1% taken by the ten largest. The CDR3 covers 12 residues. In germline, CDR1 is SEHNR, CDR2 FQNEAQ (reference sequence). V was shortened by 5 bases and J by 4 bases, with 6 bases between the two germline ends.

The chain combines TRBV7-9 with TRBJ1-5; D is unclear. Sequencing was carried out using blood. The TCR originated in a woman between 18 and 29 years old in good health. The CDR3 DNA reads as TGTGCCAGCAGCGAAGTAAATCAGCCCCAGCATTTT. Protein product: CASSEVNQPQHF.